The sequence of this T cell receptor beta chain was determined in a study of blood T cell repertoires in COVID-19. Study information: Sites across the United States, Italy and Spain contributed samples from acute and convalescent COVID-19. T cells, B-cell-depleted T cells, or PBMCs provided the cDNA or gDNA that served as material.

Authors' processing steps: From reference gene primer amplification, estimates of nucleated cell counts were derived. TCRdb's table, derived via immunoSEQ multiplex PCR, lists solely in-frame clones and lacks some. The V and J calls and clone size were taken over from that table, and D and trimming were inferred from the DNA. The sample shows about 140,000 clones, almost 85% of them seen only once. CDR1 is SEHNR, CDR2 FQNEAQ, per germline (reference sequence). There are 12 residues in the CDR3. Trimming stripped 2 bases from V and 5 bases from J, with 6 bases between. This clone was observed a handful of times. The study drew participants aged about 18 to 90 years from some 23 US areas.

The specimen was PBMCs or T cells enriched from blood (not recorded which). This clonotype originated in a woman aged 50 to 65 with acute COVID-19. The rearrangement joins TRBV7-9 to TRBJ2-5; D uncertain. The CDR3 coding sequence is TGTGCCAGCAGCTTATTTGGCGAGACCCAGTACTTC. Translating gives CASSLFGETQYF.